The 17 T cell receptor beta chains listed next were all sequenced from one sample in a study of blood T cells in healthy people across ages. Combining a sample-barcoded 5' primer with a J-beta primer mix, a second PCR ran for roughly 7 to 11 cycles. Each CDR3 protein gets one entry after TCRdb re-called the 5' RACE reads with MiXCR. Of roughly 1,100,000 distinct CDR3 sequences in the sample, 20% to 25% were seen once. These data were also reused for a study on T cells of mothers and their children.

The sequencing input was blood. The receptors derive from a girl aged 2 to 9 in good health.

The chain uses TRBV18 and TRBJ1-2; 12 bases line up with TRBD1. With 0 bases clipped from V and 7 bases from J, the junction kept 6 bases outside the gene matches. Germline CDR1 is KGHSH and CDR2 is LQKENI. The CDR3 length is 16 residues. The CDR3 sequence is CASSPPSGQGARGYTF. CDR3 nucleotides: TGTGCCAGCTCACCACCTTCGGGACAGGGGGCGCGTGGCTACACCTTC.

This clonotype was observed a handful of times. The genes are TRBV28 and TRBJ2-7; D is undetermined. Germline assignment: CDR1 MDHEN and CDR2 SYDVKM. Trimming took off 6 bases at V and 0 bases at J, with 9 bases between the two ends. CDR3 length equals 13 residues. As DNA, the CDR3 is TGTGCCAGCAGGCCCGAGAGCTCCTACGAGCAGTACTTC. This codes for CASRPESSYEQYF.

The chain combines TRBV4-2 with TRBJ1-5; D gene uncertain. The CDR3 covers 17 residues. The ends were cut back, 3 bases at V and 0 bases at J, with 15 bases in the middle. Germline values: CDR1 LGHNA, CDR2 YNFKEQ. The DNA of the CDR3 is TGTGCCAGCAGCCAGGCCCTCGGCAGAATTAGCAATCAGCCCCAGCATTTT. Amino acids: CASSQALGRISNQPQHF.

Only a few counts were recorded for this clonotype. This chain connects TRBV6-2 or TRBV6-3 to TRBJ2-2, with 10 bases identical to TRBD2. Germline V CDR1 and CDR2: MNHEY, SVGEGT. This CDR3 has 16 residues. With V trimmed by 6 bases and J by 4 bases, 8 bases remained unmatched. CDR3 protein: CASSSSGRVVTGELFF. The CDR3 region has the DNA TGTGCCAGCAGCTCTAGCGGGAGAGTTGTCACCGGGGAGCTGTTTTTT.

DNA for the CDR3: TGCAGCGTTACTAGCGACACCAAGGCCTACGAGCAGTACTTC. It yields the protein CSVTSDTKAYEQYF. V usage is TRBV29-1 and J usage is TRBJ2-5, with 7 bases that match TRBD2. The J call is doubtful: the DNA matches TRBJ2-7 better. Germline CDR1 reads SQVTM; CDR2 reads ANQGSEA. The CDR3 loop spans 14 amino acids.

The V and J genes are TRBV7-9 and TRBJ1-2; D not resolved. CDR1 and CDR2 (germline): SEHNR, FQNEAQ (reference sequence). The germline V and J ends were trimmed by 5 bases and 2 bases, with 15 bases remaining between them. This CDR3 spans 15 amino acids. The CDR3 sequence: CASSLEEGPNYGYTF. In DNA, the CDR3 is TGTGCCAGCAGCCTGGAGGAGGGTCCCAACTATGGCTACACCTTC.

V usage is TRBV5-1 and J usage is TRBJ2-1; D gene unclear. CDR1 and CDR2 (germline): SGHRS, YFSETQ. The CDR3 sequence is 13 residues long. The V end lost 0 bases, the J end lost 5 bases, and 6 bases lay between the germline ends. This chain's CDR3 is CASSLADHNEQFF. The CDR3 nucleotides are TGCGCCAGCAGCTTGGCCGACCACAATGAGCAGTTCTTC.

Only a few counts were recorded for this clonotype. The gene calls are TRBV28 and TRBJ2-3; TRBD2 might be the D (5 bases). The germline V gene encodes CDR1 MDHEN and CDR2 SYDVKM. Deletions cut 6 bases from V and 4 bases from J, with 14 bases between. The CDR3 runs to 14 residues. CDR3 loop: CASSPGLVPDTQYF. DNA for the CDR3: TGTGCCAGCAGCCCCGGACTGGTTCCAGATACGCAGTATTTT.

The genes are TRBV12-3 or TRBV12-4 and TRBJ2-7; 9 bases are a match to TRBD1. This CDR3 spans 16 amino acids. J was trimmed by 6 bases and V by 3 bases; bases with no gene match: 12. CDR3 region: CASSFNLGTGRIEQYF. The CDR3 bases are TGTGCCAGCAGTTTTAATTTAGGGACAGGGCGTATCGAGCAGTACTTC.

This clonotype was found a few times. V is TRBV4-3 and J is TRBJ1-1, with 7 nucleotides matching TRBD1. The CDR3 is 15 amino acids. The ends lost 3 bases at V and 3 bases at J; junction bases unmatched: 7. The V gene's germline CDR1 is LGHNA and CDR2 YSLEER. For the CDR3, the DNA is TGCGCCAGCAGCCAGGACCAGGGGGGGGACACTGAAGCTTTCTTT. As protein: CASSQDQGGDTEAFF.

The rearrangement links TRBV6-1 to TRBJ1-4; maybe TRBD1 (6 bases). This CDR3 spans 15 amino acids. V gave up 1 base and J gave up 8 bases, with 14 bases separating them. Germline-derived CDR1 and CDR2 are MNHNS and SASEGT. The CDR3, as DNA: TGTGCCAGCAGTGAAGTTGGCAGGGGAGGCGAAAAACTGTTTTTT. Translation: CASSEVGRGGEKLFF.

This clonotype appeared a few times. This rearrangement joins TRBV7-2 to TRBJ1-6; a possible D gene is TRBD1 (5 bases). Between the trimmed V and J ends, which lost 4 bases and 6 bases, there was a span of 19 bases. The CDR3 extends over 17 amino acids. Germline assignment: CDR1 SGHTA and CDR2 FQGNSA. The DNA for the CDR3 is TGTGCCAGCAGCTCTACTAACAGTGGGGGAAGTAATTCACCCCTCCACTTT. Translation gives CASSSTNSGGSNSPLHF.

The chain is built from TRBV7-9 and TRBJ1-4; no clear D gene. This CDR3 spans 13 amino acids. From germline, CDR1 is SEHNR and CDR2 FQNEAQ (reference sequence). V lost 5 bases and J lost 6, with 10 bases in between. CDR3 sequence (DNA): TGTGCCAGCAGCAAGGGCGGCGATGAAAAACTGTTTTTT. Its translation is CASSKGGDEKLFF.

This clonotype was detected a few times. J is TRBJ2-1 and V is TRBV11-2; possible D gene TRBD2, 6 bases. From germline, CDR1 is SGHAT and CDR2 FQNNGV. The CDR3 consists of 18 residues. Trimming pared 4 bases from V and 0 bases from J, leaving 19 bases between. In DNA, the CDR3 is TGTGCCAGCAGCTCTTACTCGGGACTGGACCGCTCCTACAATGAGCAGTTCTTC. Translated, it gives CASSSYSGLDRSYNEQFF.

CDR3 bases: TGCAGCCCAACCCCGGGCCTAGGGACTGAAAAACTGTTTTTT. Its protein product is CSPTPGLGTEKLFF. The chain has TRBV20-1 and TRBJ1-4; weak D call: TRBD1 (5 bases). Germline-derived CDR1 and CDR2 are DFQATT and SNEGSKA (reference sequence). This CDR3 has 14 amino acids.

This clonotype was picked up a small number of times. The chain uses TRBV4-2 and TRBJ2-1; 15 bases align to TRBD2. CDR1 and CDR2 from the germline V gene are LGHNA and YNFKEQ. Losses at the gene ends were 1 base for V and 4 bases for J; bases not matched to a gene: 5. This CDR3 comprises 18 residues. The DNA for the CDR3 is TGTGCCAGCAGCCAAGTAGGACTAGCGGGAGGGCCTTACAATGAGCAGTTCTTC. This translates into CASSQVGLAGGPYNEQFF.

The chain recombines TRBV20-1 with TRBJ2-7; 8 bases are shared with TRBD2. V was clipped by 3 bases and J by 3 bases; unmatched bases: 10. The CDR3 length is 15 residues. Germline CDR1 and CDR2: DFQATT and SNEGSKA (reference sequence). The CDR3 nucleotides read TGCAGTGCTAGTAGGTCGGGAGGGCCATACTACGAGCAGTACTTC. The encoded protein is CSASRSGGPYYEQYF.